Listed below are T cell receptor beta chains from one sample, sequenced in a study of blood T cell repertoires in COVID-19. Assay: immunoSEQ multiplex PCR; the TCRdb copy retains only in-frame clones and omits some. The sample has about 300,000 clones; under 90% are singletons. The specimen was PBMCs or T cells enriched from blood (not recorded which). All receptors come from a woman in her forties or fifties who had been exposed to COVID-19. CDR3s include the opening cysteine and the closing phenylalanine or tryptophan. Fields, in order: V gene, clone size, J gene, D gene, CDR3 protein, CDR3 DNA. D genes are given only for firm matches. Clone size, where shown, is once, few, many, or a class for clones that have expanded.

>TRBV4-2|-|TRBJ2-7|TRBD2
CASSPGLAYEQYF
TGTGCCAGCAGCCCCGGACTAGCCTACGAGCAGTACTTC
>TRBV28|-|TRBJ1-5|TRBD1
CASGTGVYQPQHF
TGTGCCTCTGGGACAGGGGTATACCAGCCCCAGCATTTT
>TRBV7-2|-|TRBJ2-7|-
CASSLEQGPYEQYF
TGTGCCAGCAGCTTAGAGCAGGGGCCCTACGAGCAGTACTTC
>TRBV7-2|-|TRBJ2-5|TRBD2
CASNSRAGVRETQYF
TGTGCCAGCAATTCACGGGCGGGGGTGAGGGAGACCCAGTACTTC
>TRBV28|-|TRBJ1-6|-
CASSPAQNYNSPLHF
TGTGCCAGCAGTCCCGCCCAGAACTATAATTCACCCCTCCACTTT
>TRBV7-9|-|TRBJ1-1|-
CASTTLGQRTEAFF
TGTGCCAGCACCACCTTGGGGCAGAGGACTGAAGCTTTCTTT
>TRBV5-1|-|TRBJ2-5|TRBD2
CASSSSGGGPETQYF
TGCGCCAGCAGTTCTAGCGGGGGGGGCCCAGAGACCCAGTACTTC
>TRBV13|many|TRBJ2-7|TRBD2
CASSSRSGGGSYEQYF
TGTGCCAGCAGCTCCCGTAGCGGGGGAGGCTCCTACGAGCAGTACTTC
>TRBV25-1|-|TRBJ1-1|-
CASTQTGNTEAFF
TGTGCCAGCACCCAGACAGGGAACACTGAAGCTTTCTTT
>TRBV9|-|TRBJ2-3|TRBD1
CASSDRGRADTQYF
TGTGCCAGCAGCGACAGGGGGCGGGCAGATACGCAGTATTTT
>TRBV4-2|-|TRBJ1-3|TRBD1
CASSPTGVGNTIYF
TGTGCCAGCAGCCCGACAGGGGTTGGAAACACCATATATTTT
>TRBV19|-|TRBJ1-2|TRBD1
CATKAFRQGRDGYTF
TGTGCCACTAAGGCTTTTCGACAGGGGCGGGATGGCTACACCTTC